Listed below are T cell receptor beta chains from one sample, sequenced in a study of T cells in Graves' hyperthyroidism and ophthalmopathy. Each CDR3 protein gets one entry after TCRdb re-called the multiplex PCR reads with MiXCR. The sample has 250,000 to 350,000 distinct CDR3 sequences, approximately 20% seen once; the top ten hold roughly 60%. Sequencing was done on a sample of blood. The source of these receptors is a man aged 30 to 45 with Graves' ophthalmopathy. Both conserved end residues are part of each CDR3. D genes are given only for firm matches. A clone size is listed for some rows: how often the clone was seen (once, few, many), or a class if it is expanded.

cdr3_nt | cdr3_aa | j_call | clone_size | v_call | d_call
TGTGCCAGCAGCGTCACAGGGGTGGATAATTCACCCCTCCACTTT | CASSVTGVDNSPLHF | TRBJ1-6 | . | TRBV12-3/TRBV12-4 | TRBD1
TGTGCCAGCAGAAGGGGGACAGGCTATAATTCACCCCTCCACTTT | CASRRGTGYNSPLHF | TRBJ1-6 | . | TRBV9 | TRBD1
TGCGCCAGCAGCCCGCTGACAGGTCCATACTCTGGAAACACCATATATTTT | CASSPLTGPYSGNTIYF | TRBJ1-3 | few | TRBV5-1 | .
TGTGCCAGCAGCCGAGTCGACAGGCGGAGAGATAATTCACCCCTCCACTTT | CASSRVDRRRDNSPLHF | TRBJ1-6 | few | TRBV7-9 | .
TGTGCCAGCAGTCCCCAAGGGACAGGGACGCAGGTACAGCAGTTCTTC | CASSPQGTGTQVQQFF | TRBJ2-1 | many | TRBV12-3/TRBV12-4 | TRBD1
TGTGCCACCAGTGACTTCGGGCTAGGTTCGGGTACGCAGTATTTT | CATSDFGLGSGTQYF | TRBJ2-3 | . | TRBV24-1 | .
TGCGCCAGCAGTGAGTCGACTAGCGGGGCTCGCGAGCAGTTCTTC | CASSESTSGAREQFF | TRBJ2-1 | . | TRBV10-1 | TRBD2
TGTGCCAGCAGTTCCGGACAGGGGCGAAGGACTAGCGGGAGAGGCGGGGAGCTGTTTTTT | CASSSGQGRRTSGRGGELFF | TRBJ2-2 | . | TRBV28 | TRBD2
TGTGCCAGCAGTTTTCAAATGGGCATCGAGCAGTACTTC | CASSFQMGIEQYF | TRBJ2-7 | few | TRBV27 | .
TGTGCCAGCAGTGATGGGCGGAGACAAGAGACCCAGTACTTC | CASSDGRRQETQYF | TRBJ2-5 | many | TRBV2 | .
TGTGCCATCAGTGTTGACCAGGGTAGGTCGTATGGCTACACCTTC | CAISVDQGRSYGYTF | TRBJ1-2 | . | TRBV10-3 | .
TGCGCCAGCAGCCTAGGACAGAATCGCAATCAGCCCCAGCATTTT | CASSLGQNRNQPQHF | TRBJ1-5 | . | TRBV5-1 | .
TGTGCCAGCAGCCAGACACCTCCGGGGGAGACCCAGTACTTC | CASSQTPPGETQYF | TRBJ2-5 | . | TRBV5-1 | .
TGTGCCAGCAGCTCCGGGACTAGCATAGCCAATGAGCAGTTCTTC | CASSSGTSIANEQFF | TRBJ2-1 | few | TRBV7-3 | TRBD2
TGCAGTGCTCTAGACCCGACGGGAGAGACCCAGTACTTC | CSALDPTGETQYF | TRBJ2-5 | . | TRBV20-1 | .
TGTGCCTGGAGGAGGGGTATTAGTGGCTACACCTTC | CAWRRGISGYTF | TRBJ1-2 | . | TRBV30 | .
TGTGCCACCAGTGACGCGCCTTCGTCTAGGTTAGATACGCAGTATTTT | CATSDAPSSRLDTQYF | TRBJ2-3 | few | TRBV24-1 | .
TGTGCCAGCAGTTTATCTGAGGCGGGGGCTTTCTTT | CASSLSEAGAFF | TRBJ1-1 | . | TRBV28 | .
TGTGCCAGCACCGGACAGGGGAGGGGGGAGCTGTTTTTT | CASTGQGRGELFF | TRBJ2-2 | few | TRBV6-1 | TRBD1
TGTGCCAGCTCACCTAGTCGGGACACACCCTACGAGCAGTACTTC | CASSPSRDTPYEQYF | TRBJ2-7 | . | TRBV18 | .
TGTGCCAGCAGTTATGGCTCGGCGGGAGGGGGGTACAATGAGCAGTTCTTC | CASSYGSAGGGYNEQFF | TRBJ2-1 | few | TRBV6-2/TRBV6-3 | TRBD2
TGTGCCAGCAGCTTAGACATGACTGTTCAGTACTTC | CASSLDMTVQYF | TRBJ2-4 | few | TRBV7-8 | .
TGTGCCTGGACTCTGAAGGGGCTAGGAAACAAAAACATTCAGTACTTC | CAWTLKGLGNKNIQYF | TRBJ2-4 | few | TRBV30 | .
TGCAGTGCTAGAGACCCCAGTCCGCCGAGCAATGAGCAGTACTTC | CSARDPSPPSNEQYF | TRBJ2-7 | . | TRBV20-1 | .
TGTGCCAGCAGCTTGGGACTAGCCTCCTCTCTCGATGAGCAGTTCTTC | CASSLGLASSLDEQFF | TRBJ2-1 | few | TRBV7-3 | TRBD2
TGTGCCAGCAGCTCCCCCCATAACACTGAAGCTTTCTTT | CASSSPHNTEAFF | TRBJ1-1 | many | TRBV12-3/TRBV12-4 | .
TGTGCCAGCAGTTATATAGCGGGGTCCTCCCGAGGGCAGTATTTT | CASSYIAGSSRGQYF | TRBJ2-3 | . | TRBV12-3/TRBV12-4 | TRBD2
TGTGCCAGCAGTTTAGGGCTAGCGGAGCCCAATGAGCAGTTCTTC | CASSLGLAEPNEQFF | TRBJ2-1 | . | TRBV28 | TRBD2
TGTGCCAGTAGTACAAGCGGGATGAGCACAGATACGCAGTATTTT | CASSTSGMSTDTQYF | TRBJ2-3 | . | TRBV19 | TRBD2
TGTGCCAGCAGCCCAGAATGGAACAGTAAGCATTATGGCTACACCTTC | CASSPEWNSKHYGYTF | TRBJ1-2 | many | TRBV3-1 | .
TGTGCCAGCAGCTTGAGGCCAGGGGGGACCTACGAGCAGTACTTC | CASSLRPGGTYEQYF | TRBJ2-7 | . | TRBV5-6 | .
TGTGCCAGCAGCTTATTTGCGGGGGATGTCCAAGAGACCCAGTACTTC | CASSLFAGDVQETQYF | TRBJ2-5 | few | TRBV13 | TRBD2
TGTGCCAGCAGCCAGGCTATTTATGGCACTGAAGCTTTCTTT | CASSQAIYGTEAFF | TRBJ1-1 | many | TRBV3-1 | .
TGTGCCAGCAGGCCCGAGGGGACAGGACGCAATGAGCAGTTCTTC | CASRPEGTGRNEQFF | TRBJ2-1 | . | TRBV12-3/TRBV12-4 | TRBD1
TGTGCTAGTGGTCGAGACAGGGTCGGGAACATTCAGTACTTC | CASGRDRVGNIQYF | TRBJ2-4 | . | TRBV12-5 | TRBD1
TGCAGCGTGGGCGACCGGGCCCGAACCACAGATACGCAGTATTTT | CSVGDRARTTDTQYF | TRBJ2-3 | many | TRBV29-1 | .
TGTGCCAGCAGCCCCTTGAGGGCGAGCTCCTACAATGAGCAGTTCTTC | CASSPLRASSYNEQFF | TRBJ2-1 | many | TRBV11-3 | .
TGTGCCAGCAGTGACCCGGGACAGGGCAGGGGTAATGAGCAGTTCTTC | CASSDPGQGRGNEQFF | TRBJ2-1 | few | TRBV25-1 | TRBD1
TGTGCCAGCAGCGGGGGACGAGGAGAGTTCTACGAGCAGTACTTC | CASSGGRGEFYEQYF | TRBJ2-7 | many | TRBV3-1 | .
TGCGCCAGCGACCCCGGGGATGGACAGGGAAATGAAAAACTGTTTTTT | CASDPGDGQGNEKLFF | TRBJ1-4 | many | TRBV5-1 | TRBD1
TGTGCCAGCAGTTTTGGCAGGGAAACCTACGAGCAGTACTTC | CASSFGRETYEQYF | TRBJ2-7 | many | TRBV12-3/TRBV12-4 | .
TGTGCCAGCAGCCAAGGGACCTGGGGCGAGCAGTACTTC | CASSQGTWGEQYF | TRBJ2-7 | many | TRBV3-1 | .
TGTGCCAGCCGTGCTAACTATGGCTACACCTTC | CASRANYGYTF | TRBJ1-2 | many | TRBV28 | .
TGCAGTGCTAGAGAAACAGGGGGCTTGAACACTGAAGCTTTCTTT | CSARETGGLNTEAFF | TRBJ1-1 | many | TRBV20-1 | TRBD1
TGTGCCACCAGCAGAACAGGGAGGACAGATACGCAGTATTTT | CATSRTGRTDTQYF | TRBJ2-3 | many | TRBV15 | .
TGTGCCAGCAACCGGGACAACTCCTACAATGAGCAGTTCTTC | CASNRDNSYNEQFF | TRBJ2-1 | many | TRBV28 | .
TGCGCCAGCAGTTCTGGGACAGGGGGCACAGATACGCAGTATTTT | CASSSGTGGTDTQYF | TRBJ2-3 | . | TRBV5-1 | TRBD1
TGTGCCAGCAGTGGAGGATCTTGGACAGGGCGCCAAGAGACCCAGTACTTC | CASSGGSWTGRQETQYF | TRBJ2-5 | many | TRBV2 | TRBD1
TGCAGTGCTAGAGATTGGGCGACTAGCGGGGAGTCCTACAATGAGCAGTTCTTC | CSARDWATSGESYNEQFF | TRBJ2-1 | . | TRBV20-1 | TRBD2
TGTGCCAGCAGTTACACTAGCGGGAGGGGATTGGACGAGCAGTACTTC | CASSYTSGRGLDEQYF | TRBJ2-7 | . | TRBV6-2/TRBV6-3 | TRBD2
TGCAGTGCTAGAGATCACAGAGGGGGCTATGGCTACACCTTC | CSARDHRGGYGYTF | TRBJ1-2 | few | TRBV20-1 | .
TGTGCCAGCAAAAAGACTAGCGGGAGGATTACAGATACGCAGTATTTT | CASKKTSGRITDTQYF | TRBJ2-3 | many | TRBV27 | TRBD2
TGTGCCAGCAGCTTGACAGGGGTGGATGAGCAGTTCTTC | CASSLTGVDEQFF | TRBJ2-1 | . | TRBV11-1 | TRBD1
TGTGCCAGCAGTTTCTACACTGAAGCTTTCTTT | CASSFYTEAFF | TRBJ1-1 | once | TRBV28 | .
TGCAGTGCTAGAGATCGGTTTAGCGGGAGGGACACCGGGGAGCTGTTTTTT | CSARDRFSGRDTGELFF | TRBJ2-2 | many | TRBV20-1 | TRBD2
TGTGCCAGTAGTATGAAGGAAATCGGGCGGAGAGAGCAGTACTTC | CASSMKEIGRREQYF | TRBJ2-7 | . | TRBV19 | .
TGTGCCAGCAGCCCGACAGGGCAGGACGGGGAGCTGTTTTTT | CASSPTGQDGELFF | TRBJ2-2 | . | TRBV7-8 | TRBD1
TGTGCCAGCAGTACTGTTCCGACAGGGGGCTCATATGGCTACACCTTC | CASSTVPTGGSYGYTF | TRBJ1-2 | . | TRBV28 | TRBD1
TGCAGTGCCCGCCCGGGACTAGCGGGAAGGTTCTTC | CSARPGLAGRFF | TRBJ2-1 | . | TRBV20-1 | TRBD2
TGTGCCAGCAGTTTCCTGCCTACTGGGGCCAACGTCCTGACTTTC | CASSFLPTGANVLTF | TRBJ2-6 | . | TRBV28 | .